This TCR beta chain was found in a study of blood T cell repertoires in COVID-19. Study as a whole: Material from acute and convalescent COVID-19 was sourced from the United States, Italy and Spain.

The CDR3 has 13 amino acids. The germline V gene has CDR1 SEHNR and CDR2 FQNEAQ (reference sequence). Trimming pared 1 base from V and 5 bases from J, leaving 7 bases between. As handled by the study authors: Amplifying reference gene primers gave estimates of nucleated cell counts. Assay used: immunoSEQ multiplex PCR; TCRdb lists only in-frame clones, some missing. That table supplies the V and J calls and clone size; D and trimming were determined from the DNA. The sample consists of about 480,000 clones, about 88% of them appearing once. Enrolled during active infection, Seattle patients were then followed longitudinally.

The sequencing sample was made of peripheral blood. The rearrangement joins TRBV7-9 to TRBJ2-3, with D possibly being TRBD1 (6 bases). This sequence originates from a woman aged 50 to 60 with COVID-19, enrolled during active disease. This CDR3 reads CASSLEGVDTQYF. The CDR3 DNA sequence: TGTGCCAGCAGCTTAGAGGGGGTAGATACGCAGTATTTT.